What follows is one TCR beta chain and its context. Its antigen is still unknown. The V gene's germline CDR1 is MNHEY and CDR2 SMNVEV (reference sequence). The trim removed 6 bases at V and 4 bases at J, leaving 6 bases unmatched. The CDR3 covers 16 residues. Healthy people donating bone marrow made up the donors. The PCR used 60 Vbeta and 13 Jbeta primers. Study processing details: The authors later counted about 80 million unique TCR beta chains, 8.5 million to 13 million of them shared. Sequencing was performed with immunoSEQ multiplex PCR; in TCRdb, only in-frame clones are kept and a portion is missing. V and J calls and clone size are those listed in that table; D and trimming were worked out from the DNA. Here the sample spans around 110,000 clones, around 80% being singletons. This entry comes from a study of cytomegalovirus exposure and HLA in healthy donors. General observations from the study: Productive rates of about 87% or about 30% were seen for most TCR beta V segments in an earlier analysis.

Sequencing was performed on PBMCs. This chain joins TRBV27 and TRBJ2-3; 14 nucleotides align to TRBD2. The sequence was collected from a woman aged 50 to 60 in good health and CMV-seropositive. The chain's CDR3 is CASRGLAGGRADTQYF. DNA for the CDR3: TGTGCCAGCAGAGGACTAGCGGGGGGTCGGGCAGATACGCAGTATTTT.